The present T cell receptor beta chain was sequenced within a study of shared T cell receptors in the human thymus. Assay used: immunoSEQ multiplex PCR; TCRdb lists only in-frame clones, some missing. This table has about 660,000 clones, around 89% appearing once. The same specimen was also included in a second study, on human thymus T cells. That report notes: The sample donors, healthy Finnish infants, were having corrective surgery for congenital heart defects. Thymic samples were excised during corrective heart operations. Related research described thymic repertoires that were highly overlapping among unrelated individuals.

Material: thymocytes. The TCR sequence derives from a boy in the first two years of life with a congenital heart defect.

The CDR3 here is CASSGGSGSTGELFF. The CDR3, as DNA: TGTGCCAGTAGCGGCGGGAGCGGTAGCACCGGGGAGCTGTTTTTT. The chain couples TRBV19 to TRBJ2-2, with 7 bases matching TRBD2. V gave up 6 bases and J gave up 4 bases; unmatched junction bases: 8. Germline CDR1 and CDR2: LNHDA and SQIVND (reference sequence). This CDR3 has 15 residues.